The 26 T cell receptor beta chains given below trace back to one sample, sequenced in a study of blood T cells in healthy people across ages. With a J-beta primer mix and a sample-barcoded 5' primer, a second PCR ran 7 to 11 cycles. TCRdb reanalysed the 5' RACE reads using MiXCR and keeps one entry per CDR3 protein. Here the sample spans about 1,800,000 distinct CDR3 sequences, 28% being singletons. The source material was blood. All receptors come from a woman in her 30s in good health.

On this clonotype: Because the CDR3 is missing its conserved closing phenylalanine or tryptophan, this is likely a read error. The chain uses TRBV5-6 and TRBJ1-1; D is possibly TRBD1 (5 bases). Germline V lookup: CDR1 SGHDT, CDR2 YYEEEE. The CDR3 runs 14 residues. Trimming shortened V by 1 base and J by 2 bases, and 9 bases separated the two germline ends. Here the CDR3 DNA reads TGTGCCAGCAGCTTGTTCGGGGCTAACACTGAAGCTTTCCTT. Translating gives CASSLFGANTEAFL.

This clonotype was seen only a few times. The CDR3 nucleotides read TGTGCCAGCAGCATCAGGCCAGCGGGGTTGGATACGCAGTATTTT. This codes for CASSIRPAGLDTQYF. The V and J genes are TRBV9 and TRBJ2-3; 7 nucleotides agree with TRBD2. The V and J ends lost 4 bases and 6 bases, in that order; junction bases with no gene match: 11. Germline V CDR1 and CDR2: SGDLS, YYNGEE. CDR3 length: 15 amino acids.

The chain combines TRBV5-1 with TRBJ2-2, with TRBD1 as a possible D gene (6 bases). V dropped 2 bases and J dropped 6 bases, with 14 bases sitting between them. Looked up from germline, CDR1 is SGHRS and CDR2 is YFSETQ. This CDR3 is 15 amino acids long. The CDR3 reads CASSLDGTGPGELFF. The CDR3 DNA sequence: TGCGCCAGCAGCTTAGATGGAACAGGGCCCGGGGAGCTGTTTTTT.

There are a few counts of this clonotype. The rearrangement uses TRBV7-4 and TRBJ1-5; D is possibly TRBD1 (5 bases). From germline, CDR1 is SGHVT and CDR2 SQSDAQ. V gave up 5 bases and J gave up 3 bases, with 14 bases separating them. This CDR3 is built from 15 residues. The CDR3 is CASSRGKDHNQPQHF. The CDR3 DNA reads TGTGCCAGCAGCCGGGGGAAGGACCACAATCAGCCCCAGCATTTT.

The CDR3 here is CASSLVTHAGVETQYF. As DNA, the CDR3 is TGCGCCAGCAGCTTGGTCACGCACGCAGGGGTTGAGACCCAGTACTTC. The chain joins TRBV5-1 to TRBJ2-7; tentative D call: TRBD1 (6 bases). The J call may be incorrect, as the DNA end agrees better with TRBJ2-5. Germline V gene data show CDR1 as SGHRS and CDR2 as YFSETQ. The CDR3 totals 16 residues.

This clonotype was counted between two and nine times. The V and J genes are TRBV7-3 and TRBJ2-5, with TRBD1 identical over 8 bases. The germline V gene encodes CDR1 SGHTA and CDR2 FQGTGA. The CDR3 runs to 17 residues. The V and J ends lost 5 bases and 5 bases, in that order; junction bases with no gene match: 16. The CDR3 loop reads CASSLARRDRTMETQYF. As DNA, the CDR3 is TGTGCCAGCAGCCTCGCCCGCCGGGACAGGACCATGGAGACCCAGTACTTC.

The chain has TRBV21-1 and TRBJ2-4; TRBD1 is the table's D call and was not checked against the DNA. TRBV21-1 is given as a pseudogene. The CDR3 sequence is 19 residues long. The CDR3, as DNA: TGTGCCAAACTAACCGGGACAGGGGGCCGGGAAGCACCCCAAAACATTCAGTACTTC. Protein product: CAKLTGTGGREAPQNIQYF.

The rearrangement links TRBV7-9 to TRBJ1-5; no firm D call. The germline V gene encodes CDR1 SEHNR and CDR2 FQNEAQ (reference sequence). Trimming pared 0 bases from V and 3 bases from J, leaving 6 bases between. CDR3 length: 14 residues. The CDR3 DNA is TGTGCCAGCAGCTTAGCTACCATCAATCAGCCCCAGCATTTT. This encodes CASSLATINQPQHF. The whole variable domain, remainder taken from reference TRBV7-9 and TRBJ1-5, is DTGVSQNPRHKITKRGQNVTFRCDPISEHNRLYWYRQTLGQGPEFLTYFQNEAQLEKSRLLSDRFSAERPKGSFSTLEIQRTEQGDSAMYLCASSLATINQPQHFGDGTRLSIL.

The rearrangement links TRBV20-1 to TRBJ1-6; TRBD1 is a possible D gene (5 bases). V was trimmed by 0 bases and J by 5 bases, leaving 8 bases between them. This CDR3 is 14 amino acids long. Per the germline V gene, CDR1 is DFQATT and CDR2 is SNEGSKA (reference sequence). Here the CDR3 reads CSARDRRDNSPLHF. CDR3 nucleotide sequence: TGCAGTGCTAGAGATCGCAGGGATAATTCACCCCTCCACTTT.

This clonotype was picked up a small number of times. The CDR3: CASSVSGGAYGYTF. In DNA form, the CDR3 reads TGTGCCAGCAGTGTCTCAGGGGGCGCCTATGGCTACACCTTC. The genes are TRBV25-1 and TRBJ1-2, with TRBD1 matching 8 bases. Germline V gene sequence: CDR1 MGHDK, CDR2 SYGVNS. CDR3 length equals 14 residues. V trimming: 4 bases; J trimming: 4 bases; junction bases outside the gene matches: 5.

This rearrangement joins TRBV9 to TRBJ2-6, with D perhaps matching TRBD2 (7 bases). V dropped 2 bases and J dropped 3 bases, with 18 bases sitting between them. The germline V gene encodes CDR1 SGDLS and CDR2 YYNGEE. The CDR3 length is 18 residues. As DNA, the CDR3 is TGTGCCAGCAGCGTCGGACGGGGGGCGTTCGTTGGGGCCAACGTCCTGACTTTC. It encodes CASSVGRGAFVGANVLTF. Full variable domain (rest looked up from reference TRBV9 and TRBJ2-6): DSGVTQTPKHLITATGQRVTLRCSPRSGDLSVYWYQQSLDQGLQFLIQYYNGEERAKGNILERFSAQQFPDLHSELNLSSLELGDSALYFCASSVGRGAFVGANVLTFGAGSRLTVL.

This clonotype occurred a few times. The J gene is TRBJ1-5, the V gene TRBV27; 8 nucleotides match TRBD1. The CDR3 covers 13 residues. The germline V gene encodes CDR1 MNHEY and CDR2 SMNVEV (reference sequence). Germline trimming cut 4 bases from V and 7 bases from J; bases unmatched to any gene: 3. CDR3 region: CASSWTGSQPQHF. In DNA, the CDR3 is TGTGCCAGCAGTTGGACAGGGAGCCAGCCCCAGCATTTT.

This clonotype appeared a few times. The chain employs TRBV7-2 and TRBJ2-5; D is unresolved. Germline CDR1 reads SGHTA; CDR2 reads FQGNSA. This CDR3 contains 11 residues. DNA for the CDR3: TGTGCTAGCTCAAAGGCGGAGACCCAGTACTTC. As protein: CASSKAETQYF.

This clonotype appeared a few times. The chain carries TRBV27 and TRBJ1-6; D is unresolved. The CDR3 has 13 residues. Between the trimmed V and J ends, which lost 5 bases and 10 bases, there was a span of 12 bases. Looked up from germline, CDR1 is MNHEY and CDR2 is SMNVEV (reference sequence). The CDR3: CASSEMIDSPLHF. The CDR3 nucleotides are TGTGCCAGCAGTGAGATGATAGACTCACCCCTCCACTTT.

Comment on this clonotype: Because the CDR3 is missing its conserved closing phenylalanine or tryptophan, this is likely a read error. The rearrangement links TRBV5-5 to TRBJ2-1; D is perhaps TRBD1 or TRBD2 (5 bases each). V lost 3 bases, J lost 5 bases, and 15 bases lay in between. CDR1 is SGHKS, CDR2 YYEKEE, per germline (reference sequence). The CDR3 has 15 residues. As DNA, the CDR3 is TGTGCCAGCAGCTATTACGAACGGGGCAACAATGAGCAGTTCTGC. Its protein product is CASSYYERGNNEQFC.

A note on this clonotype: Its ends do not fully match the called genes, so a read error is possible. J is TRBJ2-5 and V is TRBV12-3 or TRBV12-4; maybe TRBD2 (6 bases). This CDR3 region has 14 residues. CDR3: CAGSQDYASGTQYF. The CDR3 DNA is TGTGCCGGCAGTCAGGACTACGCCTCGGGGACCCAGTACTTC.

The J gene is TRBJ2-5, the V gene TRBV5-5, with TRBD1 matching 7 bases. The DNA end is more similar to TRBJ2-7, so the J call may be wrong. CDR3 size: 15 residues. In germline, CDR1 is SGHKS, CDR2 YYEKEE (reference sequence). CDR3 sequence reads: CASSLGDSLRYEQYF. In nucleotides, the CDR3 is TGTGCCAGCAGCTTGGGGGACAGCCTTCGCTACGAGCAGTACTTC.

The chain joins TRBV6-5 to TRBJ2-5; no reliable D call. Trimming left V 6 bases short and J 0 bases short, with 8 bases between. Germline lookup yields CDR1 MNHEY and CDR2 SVGAGI. This CDR3 is built from 13 residues. The CDR3 DNA reads TGTGCCAGCAGCCAGACACACCAAGAGACCCAGTACTTC. It codes for CASSQTHQETQYF.

This clonotype was detected many times. The rearrangement uses TRBV7-2 and TRBJ2-7, with D perhaps TRBD2 (6 bases). The CDR3 sequence is 14 residues long. Trimming cost V 2 bases and J 2 bases, with 10 bases left between them. Germline CDR1 and CDR2: SGHTA and FQGNSA. CDR3 nucleotides: TGTGCCAGCAGCTTACGCGGGGCTCCCTACGAGCAGTACTTC. Translating gives CASSLRGAPYEQYF.

V usage is TRBV28 and J usage is TRBJ1-5, with 7 positions matching TRBD1. CDR1 is MDHEN and CDR2 is SYDVKM in the germline V gene. V lost 6 bases, J lost 3 bases, and 11 bases stayed unmatched. This CDR3 comprises 16 residues. DNA of the CDR3: TGTGCCAGCAGCGAGACAGGGAAGGCACTCAATCAGCCCCAGCATTTT. Translation gives CASSETGKALNQPQHF.

This clonotype was observed many times. DNA of the CDR3: TGTGCCAGCTCACCACCGGGAACTGACACAGATACGCAGTATTTT. Amino acid sequence: CASSPPGTDTDTQYF. The chain combines TRBV18 with TRBJ2-3; D is undetermined. CDR1 and CDR2 (germline): KGHSH, LQKENI. The CDR3 sequence is 15 residues long. Trimming took off 0 bases at V and 2 bases at J, with 9 bases between the two ends.

This clonotype was found many times. The chain links TRBV7-2 to TRBJ2-5; D gene unclear. V lost 5 bases and J lost 1, with 8 bases in between. Germline lookup yields CDR1 SGHTA and CDR2 FQGNSA. The CDR3 length is 13 residues. The chain's CDR3 is CASSTYTQETQYF. As DNA, the CDR3 is TGTGCCAGCAGCACCTATACCCAAGAGACCCAGTACTTC.

The chain joins TRBV7-2 to TRBJ1-1; D is ambiguous. With 3 bases removed from V and 1 base from J, the gap between germline ends came to 12 bases. The CDR3 has 15 residues. CDR1 is SGHTA and CDR2 is FQGNSA in the germline V gene. The CDR3 bases are TGTGCCAGCAGCTTCGGACCCACCCAGAACACTGAAGCTTTCTTT. This sequence encodes CASSFGPTQNTEAFF.

As concerns this clonotype: A much larger clone differs from this one at a single base, so this may be a read error. The rearrangement joins TRBV7-2 to TRBJ2-1, with a possible D match to TRBD1 (6 bases). CDR1 is SGHTA, CDR2 FQGNSA, per germline. The CDR3 length is 15 residues. CDR3 in DNA: TGTGCCAGCAGCCTGACAGGCCCCACCTACAATGAGCAGTTATTC. Protein: CASSLTGPTYNEQLF.

J is TRBJ1-1 and V is TRBV6-5, with D possibly TRBD1 on 5 matching bases. Trimming removed 5 bases at V and 8 bases at J, with 12 bases between. Germline assignment: CDR1 MNHEY and CDR2 SVGAGI. The CDR3 extends over 12 amino acids. CDR3 loop: CASSPLRGEAFF. DNA for the CDR3: TGTGCCAGCAGTCCTCTCCGGGGGGAAGCTTTCTTT.

This clonotype was counted a few times. This chain links TRBV7-9 with TRBJ1-2; D remains ambiguous. CDR1 is SEHNR and CDR2 is FQNEAQ in the germline V gene (reference sequence). This CDR3 has 13 amino acids. The V end was cut by 7 bases, the J end by 6 bases, with 15 bases between. The CDR3 reads CASTLEVFDGYTF. The CDR3 bases are TGTGCCAGCACCCTGGAGGTATTTGATGGCTACACCTTC.